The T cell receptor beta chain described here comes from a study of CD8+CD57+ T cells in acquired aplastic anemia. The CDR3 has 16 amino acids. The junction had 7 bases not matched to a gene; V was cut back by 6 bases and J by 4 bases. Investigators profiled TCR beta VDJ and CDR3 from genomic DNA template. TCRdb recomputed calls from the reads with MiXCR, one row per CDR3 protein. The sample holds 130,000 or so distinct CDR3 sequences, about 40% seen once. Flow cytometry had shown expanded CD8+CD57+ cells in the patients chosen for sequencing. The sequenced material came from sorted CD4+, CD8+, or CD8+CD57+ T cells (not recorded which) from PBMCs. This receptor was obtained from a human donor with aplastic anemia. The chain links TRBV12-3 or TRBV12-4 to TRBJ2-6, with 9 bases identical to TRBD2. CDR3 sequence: CASSAGGHSGANVLTF. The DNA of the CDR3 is TGTGCCAGCAGCGCGGGGGGGCATTCCGGGGCCAACGTCCTGACTTTC.